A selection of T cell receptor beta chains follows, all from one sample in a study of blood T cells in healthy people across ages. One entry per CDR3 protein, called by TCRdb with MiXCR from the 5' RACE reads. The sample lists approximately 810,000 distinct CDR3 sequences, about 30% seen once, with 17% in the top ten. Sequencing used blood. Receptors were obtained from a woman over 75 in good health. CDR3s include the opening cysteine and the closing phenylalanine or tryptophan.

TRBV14 CASSPGQQFTGELFF
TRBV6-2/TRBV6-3 CASSYPGQAGRPNYGYTF
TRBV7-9 CASSLIYGQGIWETQYF
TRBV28 CASQELAKNIQYF
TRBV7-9 CASSLASGGQTGELFF
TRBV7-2 CASSLAGVGETQYF
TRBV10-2 CASSETVSSYNEQFF
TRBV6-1 CASREPGTGNGYTF
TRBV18 CASSPRTRDTFYGYTF
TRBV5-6 CASSPDRGALQYF
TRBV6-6 CASSYTGRDNSPLHF
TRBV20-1 CSARDHHRAGLAYNEQFF
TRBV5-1 CASRLGTGGSYNEQFF
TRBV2 CASSVGSPYGYTF
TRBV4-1 CASSRGSPHRGPYGYTF
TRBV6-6 CASSYGGQGDEQYF
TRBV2 CASSRISGGPNTQYF
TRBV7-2 CVSSLDIKEAQYF
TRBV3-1 CAGSPYTDRAGEQFF
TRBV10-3 CATVRGQGAYEQYF
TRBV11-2 CASKRPSYEQYF
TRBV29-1 CSVEGQEGTQYF
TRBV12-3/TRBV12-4 CASSCRKTEDTQYF
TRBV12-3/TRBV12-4 CASIGTKVNTEAFF
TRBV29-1 CSVDATPTRYGYTF
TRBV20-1 CSATPRPPAAFF
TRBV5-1 CASSLRQGAEKLFF
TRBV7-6 CASSLSGGGFDEQYF
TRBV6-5 CASSFSYPNTGELFF
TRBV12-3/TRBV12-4 CASSLIGTPLGDTQYF
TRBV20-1 CSAAPTGGPSSSTDTQYF
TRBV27 CASRRRDRGAGEQYF
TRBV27 CASSLYPPPYEQYF
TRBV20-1 CSARGGLAGGRLDTQYF
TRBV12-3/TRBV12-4 CASSFKAVSYEQYF
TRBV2 CASSATGTSNYNEQFF